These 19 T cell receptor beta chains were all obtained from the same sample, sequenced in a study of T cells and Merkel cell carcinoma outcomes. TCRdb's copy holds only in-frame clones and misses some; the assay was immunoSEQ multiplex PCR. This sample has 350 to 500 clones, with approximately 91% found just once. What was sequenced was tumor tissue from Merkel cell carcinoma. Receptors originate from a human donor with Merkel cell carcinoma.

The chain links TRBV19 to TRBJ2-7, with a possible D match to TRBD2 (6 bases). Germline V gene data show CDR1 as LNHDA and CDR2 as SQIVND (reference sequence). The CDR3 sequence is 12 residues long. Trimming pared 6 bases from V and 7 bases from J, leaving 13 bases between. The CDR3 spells CASSLLGGEQYF. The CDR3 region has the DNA TGTGCCAGTAGCCTTCTGGGGGGAGAGCAGTACTTC.

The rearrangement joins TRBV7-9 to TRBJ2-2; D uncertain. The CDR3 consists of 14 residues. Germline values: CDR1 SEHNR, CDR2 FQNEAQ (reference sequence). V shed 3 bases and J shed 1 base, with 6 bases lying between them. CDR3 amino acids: CASSFIENTGELFF. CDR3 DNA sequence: TGTGCCAGCAGCTTCATCGAGAACACCGGGGAGCTGTTTTTT. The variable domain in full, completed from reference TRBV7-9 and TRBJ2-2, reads DTGVSQNPRHKITKRGQNVTFRCDPISEHNRLYWYRQTLGQGPEFLTYFQNEAQLEKSRLLSDRFSAERPKGSFSTLEIQRTEQGDSAMYLCASSFIENTGELFFGEGSRLTVL.

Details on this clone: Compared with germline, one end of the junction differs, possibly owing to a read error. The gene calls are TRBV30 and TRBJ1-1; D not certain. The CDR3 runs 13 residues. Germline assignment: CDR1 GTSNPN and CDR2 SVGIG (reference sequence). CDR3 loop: CAWVQRRNTKAFF. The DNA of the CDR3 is TGTGCCTGGGTTCAGAGGAGGAACACTAAAGCTTTCTTT.

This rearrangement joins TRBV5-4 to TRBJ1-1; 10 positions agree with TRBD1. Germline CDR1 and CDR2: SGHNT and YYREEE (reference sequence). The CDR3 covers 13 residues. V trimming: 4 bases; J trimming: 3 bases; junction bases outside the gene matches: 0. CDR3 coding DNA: TGTGCCAGCAGCGGACAGGGGGACACTGAAGCTTTCTTT. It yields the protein CASSGQGDTEAFF.

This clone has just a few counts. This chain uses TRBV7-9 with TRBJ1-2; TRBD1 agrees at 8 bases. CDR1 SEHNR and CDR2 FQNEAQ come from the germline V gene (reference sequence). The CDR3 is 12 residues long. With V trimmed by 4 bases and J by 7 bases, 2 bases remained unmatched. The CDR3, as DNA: TGTGCCAGCAGCTCCGGACAGGGTGGCTACACCTTC. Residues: CASSSGQGGYTF.

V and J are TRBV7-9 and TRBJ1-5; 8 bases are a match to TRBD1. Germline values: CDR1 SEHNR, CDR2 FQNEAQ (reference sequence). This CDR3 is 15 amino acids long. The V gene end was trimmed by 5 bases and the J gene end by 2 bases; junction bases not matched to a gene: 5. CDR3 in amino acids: CASSATGAGNQPQHF. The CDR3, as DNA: TGTGCCAGCAGCGCGACAGGGGCTGGCAATCAGCCCCAGCATTTT. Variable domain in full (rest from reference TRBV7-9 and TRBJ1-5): DTGVSQNPRHKITKRGQNVTFRCDPISEHNRLYWYRQTLGQGPEFLTYFQNEAQLEKSRLLSDRFSAERPKGSFSTLEIQRTEQGDSAMYLCASSATGAGNQPQHFGDGTRLSIL.

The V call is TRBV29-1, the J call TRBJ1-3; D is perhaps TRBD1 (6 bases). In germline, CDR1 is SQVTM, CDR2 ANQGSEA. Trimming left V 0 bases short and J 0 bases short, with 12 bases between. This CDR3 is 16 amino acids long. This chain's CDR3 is CSVEDLDSLSGNTIYF. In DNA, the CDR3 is TGCAGCGTTGAAGATTTGGACAGTCTCTCTGGAAACACCATATATTTT.

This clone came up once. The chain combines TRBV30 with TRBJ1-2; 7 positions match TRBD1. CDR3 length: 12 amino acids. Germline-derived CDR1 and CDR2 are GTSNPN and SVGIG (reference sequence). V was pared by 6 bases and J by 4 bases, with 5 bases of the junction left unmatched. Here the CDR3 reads CACQQGSYGYTF. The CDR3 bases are TGTGCCTGCCAACAGGGGTCCTATGGCTACACCTTC.

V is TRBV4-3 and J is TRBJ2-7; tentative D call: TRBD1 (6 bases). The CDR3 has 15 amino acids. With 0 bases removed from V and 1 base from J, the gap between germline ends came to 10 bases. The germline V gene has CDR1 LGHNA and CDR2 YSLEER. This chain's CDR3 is CASSQDRDISYEQYF. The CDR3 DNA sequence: TGCGCCAGCAGCCAAGATAGGGACATATCCTACGAGCAGTACTTC.

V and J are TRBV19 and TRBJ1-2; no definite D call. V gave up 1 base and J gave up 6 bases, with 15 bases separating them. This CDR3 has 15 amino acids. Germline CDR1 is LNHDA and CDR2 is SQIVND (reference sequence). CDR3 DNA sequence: TGTGCCAGTAGTATAGGCCGGGGATATGAGGATGGCTACACCTTC. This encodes CASSIGRGYEDGYTF.

Here the CDR3 reads CATSRTGAVTEAFF. DNA for the CDR3: TGTGCCACCAGCCGGACAGGGGCGGTCACTGAAGCTTTCTTT. The chain is built from TRBV15 and TRBJ1-1; 9 nucleotides match TRBD1. This CDR3 has 14 residues. V lost 5 bases, J lost 4 bases, and 5 bases stayed unmatched. Germline V lookup: CDR1 LNHNV, CDR2 YYDKDF (reference sequence). The whole variable domain, remainder taken from reference TRBV15 and TRBJ1-1, is DAMVIQNPRYQVTQFGKPVTLSCSQTLNHNVMYWYQQKSSQAPKLLFHYYDKDFNNEADTPDNFQSRRPNTSFCFLDIRSPGLGDTAMYLCATSRTGAVTEAFFGQGTRLTVV.

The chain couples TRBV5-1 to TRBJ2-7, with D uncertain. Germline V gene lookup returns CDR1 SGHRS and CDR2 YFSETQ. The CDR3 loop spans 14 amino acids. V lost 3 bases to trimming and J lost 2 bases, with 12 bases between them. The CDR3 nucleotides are TGCGCCAGCAGCTCGGACGGCGGCCCCTACGAGCAGTACTTC. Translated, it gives CASSSDGGPYEQYF.

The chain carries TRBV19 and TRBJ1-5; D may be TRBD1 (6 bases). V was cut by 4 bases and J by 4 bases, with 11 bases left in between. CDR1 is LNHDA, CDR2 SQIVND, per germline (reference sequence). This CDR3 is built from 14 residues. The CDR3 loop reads CASSTLQGNQPQHF. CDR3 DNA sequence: TGTGCCAGTAGTACCCTTCAGGGGAATCAGCCCCAGCATTTT.

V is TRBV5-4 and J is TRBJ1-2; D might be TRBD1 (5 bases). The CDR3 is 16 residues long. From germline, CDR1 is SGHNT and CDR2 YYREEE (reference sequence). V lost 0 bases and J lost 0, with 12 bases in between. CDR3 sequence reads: CASSLVGLGANYGYTF. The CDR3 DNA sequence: TGTGCCAGCAGCTTGGTGGGGTTGGGGGCTAACTATGGCTACACCTTC.

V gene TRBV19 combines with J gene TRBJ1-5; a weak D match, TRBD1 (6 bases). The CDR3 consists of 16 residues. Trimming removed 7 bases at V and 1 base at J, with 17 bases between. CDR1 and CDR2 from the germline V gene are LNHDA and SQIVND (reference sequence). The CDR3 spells CASTRGGYGSNQPQHF. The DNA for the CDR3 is TGTGCCAGTACCAGGGGTGGGTACGGGAGCAATCAGCCCCAGCATTTT.

The CDR3 is CASSLRTSSYNEQFF. The CDR3 DNA reads as TGTGCCAGCAGCTTACGGACTAGCTCCTACAATGAGCAGTTCTTC. The chain combines TRBV11-3 with TRBJ2-1; TRBD2 matches at 7 bases. Per germline, CDR1 SGHNT and CDR2 YENEEA. The CDR3 is made up of 15 amino acids. Losses at the gene ends were 2 bases for V and 0 bases for J; bases not matched to a gene: 1.

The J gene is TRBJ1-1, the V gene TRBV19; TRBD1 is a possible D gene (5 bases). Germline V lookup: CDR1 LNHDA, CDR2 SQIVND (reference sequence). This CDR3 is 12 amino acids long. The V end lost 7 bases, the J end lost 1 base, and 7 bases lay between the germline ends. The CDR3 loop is CASNQGNTEAFF. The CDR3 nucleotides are TGTGCCAGTAACCAGGGGAACACTGAAGCTTTCTTT.

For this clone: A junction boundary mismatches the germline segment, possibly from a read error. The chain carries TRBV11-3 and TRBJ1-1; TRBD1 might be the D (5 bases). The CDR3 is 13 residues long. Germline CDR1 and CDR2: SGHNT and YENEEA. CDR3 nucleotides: TGTGCCAACAGCTTATCAGGGTACACTGAAGCTTTCTTT. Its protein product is CANSLSGYTEAFF.

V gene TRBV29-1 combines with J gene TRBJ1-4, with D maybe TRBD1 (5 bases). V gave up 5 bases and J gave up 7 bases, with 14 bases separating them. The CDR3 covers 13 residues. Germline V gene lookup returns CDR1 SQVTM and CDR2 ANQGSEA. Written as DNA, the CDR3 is TGCAGCGTTAGAACAGGTGGGAGTGAAAAACTGTTTTTT. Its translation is CSVRTGGSEKLFF. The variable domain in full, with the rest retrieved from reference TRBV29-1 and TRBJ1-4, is SAVISQKPSRDICQRGTSLTIQCQVDSQVTMMFWYRQQPGQSLTLIATANQGSEATYESGFVIDKFPISRPNLTFSTLTVSNMSPEDSSIYLCSVRTGGSEKLFFGSGTQLSVL.